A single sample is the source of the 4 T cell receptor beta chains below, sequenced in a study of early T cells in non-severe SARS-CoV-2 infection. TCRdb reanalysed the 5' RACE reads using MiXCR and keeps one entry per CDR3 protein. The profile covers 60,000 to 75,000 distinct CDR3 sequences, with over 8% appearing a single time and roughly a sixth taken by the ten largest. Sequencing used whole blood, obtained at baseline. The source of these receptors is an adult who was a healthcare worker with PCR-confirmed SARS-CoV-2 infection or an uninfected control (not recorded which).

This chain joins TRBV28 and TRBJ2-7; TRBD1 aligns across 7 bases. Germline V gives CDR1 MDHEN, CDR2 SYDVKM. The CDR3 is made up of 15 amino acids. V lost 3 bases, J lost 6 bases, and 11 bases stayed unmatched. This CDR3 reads CASSFGRAGGSEQYF. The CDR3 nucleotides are TGTGCCAGCAGTTTCGGAAGGGCAGGGGGTAGCGAGCAGTACTTC. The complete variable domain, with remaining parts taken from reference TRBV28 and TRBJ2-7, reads DVKVTQSSRYLVKRTGEKVFLECVQDMDHENMFWYRQDPGLGLRLIYFSYDVKMKEKGDIPEGYSVSREKKERFSLILESASTNQTSMYLCASSFGRAGGSEQYFGPGTRLTVT.

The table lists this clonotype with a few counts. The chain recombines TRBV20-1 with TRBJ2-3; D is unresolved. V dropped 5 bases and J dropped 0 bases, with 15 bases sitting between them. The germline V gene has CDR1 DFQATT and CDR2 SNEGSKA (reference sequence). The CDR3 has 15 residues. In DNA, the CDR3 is TGCAGTGCTGCCCGAACCGGATCGAGCACAGATACGCAGTATTTT. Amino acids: CSAARTGSSTDTQYF.

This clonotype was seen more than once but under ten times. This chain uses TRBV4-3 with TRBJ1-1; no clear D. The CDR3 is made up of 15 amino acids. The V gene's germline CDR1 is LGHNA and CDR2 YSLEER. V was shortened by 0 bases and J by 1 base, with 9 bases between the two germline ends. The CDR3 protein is CASSQDVQWNTEAFF. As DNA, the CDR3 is TGCGCCAGCAGCCAAGATGTTCAGTGGAACACTGAAGCTTTCTTT.

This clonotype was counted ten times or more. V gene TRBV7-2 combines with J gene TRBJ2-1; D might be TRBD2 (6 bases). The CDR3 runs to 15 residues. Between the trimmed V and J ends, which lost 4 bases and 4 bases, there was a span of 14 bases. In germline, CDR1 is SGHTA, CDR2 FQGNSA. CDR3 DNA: TGTGCCAGCAGCTCGACTAGTTTTCCTTACAATGAGCAGTTCTTC. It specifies CASSSTSFPYNEQFF.